This T cell receptor (beta chain) was retrieved from a study of blood T cell repertoires in COVID-19. Self-reported history from a screening survey and questionnaire set each donor's cohort. The data were produced by immunoSEQ multiplex PCR, yet TCRdb's version contains in-frame clones alone and is incomplete. The sample contains 380,000 or so clones, approximately 90% of which appear only once. The sequence came from a woman aged 25 to 39 with acute COVID-19. Sequencing was carried out using PBMCs or T cells enriched from blood (not recorded which).

The CDR3 protein is CASSLWIAGANYGYTF. Written as DNA, the CDR3 is TGTGCCAGCAGCTTATGGATTGCAGGGGCTAACTATGGCTACACCTTC. J is TRBJ1-2 and V is TRBV11-2; D is perhaps TRBD1 (6 bases). CDR1 SGHAT and CDR2 FQNNGV come from the germline V gene. V was trimmed by 2 bases and J by 0 bases, leaving 13 bases between them. This CDR3 has 16 residues.